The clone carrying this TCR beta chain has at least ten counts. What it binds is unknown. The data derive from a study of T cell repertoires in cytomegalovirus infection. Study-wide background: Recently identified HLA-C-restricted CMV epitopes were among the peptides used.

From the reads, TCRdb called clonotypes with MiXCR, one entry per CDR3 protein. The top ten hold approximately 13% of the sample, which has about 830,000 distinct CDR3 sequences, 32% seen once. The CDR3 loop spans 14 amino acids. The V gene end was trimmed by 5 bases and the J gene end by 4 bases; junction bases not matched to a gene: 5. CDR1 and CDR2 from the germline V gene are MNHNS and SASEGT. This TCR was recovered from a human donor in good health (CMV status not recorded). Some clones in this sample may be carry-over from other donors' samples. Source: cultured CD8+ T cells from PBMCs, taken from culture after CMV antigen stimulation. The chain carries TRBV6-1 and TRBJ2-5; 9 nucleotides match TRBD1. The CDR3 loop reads CASSSKDRGETQYF. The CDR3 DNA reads TGTGCCAGCAGTTCAAAGGACAGGGGAGAGACCCAGTACTTC.